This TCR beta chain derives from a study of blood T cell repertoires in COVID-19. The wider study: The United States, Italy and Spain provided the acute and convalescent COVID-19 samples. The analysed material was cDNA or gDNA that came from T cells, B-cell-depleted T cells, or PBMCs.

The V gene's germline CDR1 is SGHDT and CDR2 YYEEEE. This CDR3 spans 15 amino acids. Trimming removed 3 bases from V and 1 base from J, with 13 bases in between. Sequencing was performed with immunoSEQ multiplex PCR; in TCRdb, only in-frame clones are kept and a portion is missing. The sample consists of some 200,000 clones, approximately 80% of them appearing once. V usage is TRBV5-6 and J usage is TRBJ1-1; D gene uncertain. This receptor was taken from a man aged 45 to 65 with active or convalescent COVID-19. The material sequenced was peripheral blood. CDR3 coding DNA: TGTGCCAGCAGCTCCTTTACTAGGGAGAACACTGAAGCTTTCTTT. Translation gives CASSSFTRENTEAFF.